Listed below are T cell receptor beta chains from one sample, sequenced in a study of blood T cell repertoires in COVID-19. The table came from immunoSEQ multiplex PCR; TCRdb's copy has only in-frame clones and leaves some out. The table records 250,000 to 350,000 clones, 65% to 90% of them present only once. Sequencing used PBMCs or T cells enriched from blood (not recorded which). These receptors all stem from a woman aged 18 to 35 who had recovered from COVID-19. CDR3s include the opening cysteine and the closing phenylalanine or tryptophan. Fields, in order: D gene, clone size, J gene, V gene, CDR3 protein, CDR3 DNA. A D gene is named only where the DNA matches it firmly. The size of a clone is reported for some rows only, either as once, few or many, or as a class for expanded clones.

>-|-|TRBJ2-1|TRBV7-9
CASSLAVGRGRFF
TGTGCCAGCAGCTTAGCGGTTGGCAGGGGTCGGTTCTTC
>-|-|TRBJ1-5|TRBV18
CASSPRQGNQPQHF
TGTGCCAGCTCACCACGGCAAGGCAATCAGCCCCAGCATTTT
>-|-|TRBJ1-2|TRBV13
CASSLERGPYGYTF
TGTGCCAGCAGCTTAGAGCGGGGGCCCTATGGCTACACCTTC
>TRBD1|few|TRBJ1-2|TRBV29-1
CSVDRWGQADGYTF
TGCAGCGTTGATAGGTGGGGACAGGCTGATGGCTACACCTTC
>TRBD1|-|TRBJ1-1|TRBV27
CASSLGTGWTEAFF
TGTGCCAGCAGTTTGGGGACAGGGTGGACTGAAGCTTTCTTT
>-|-|TRBJ1-4|TRBV4-1
CASSQSQGGVWANEKLFF
TGCGCCAGCAGCCAATCCCAGGGAGGTGTGTGGGCTAATGAAAAACTGTTTTTT
>-|few|TRBJ1-1|TRBV7-9
CASAPLSGKPEAFF
TGTGCCAGCGCCCCTCTCTCGGGGAAACCTGAAGCTTTCTTT
>-|-|TRBJ2-7|TRBV12-3/TRBV12-4
CASSPRRGYEQYF
TGTGCCAGCAGCCCCAGACGGGGCTACGAGCAGTACTTC
>-|-|TRBJ1-2|TRBV6-5
CASRAGGGSYGYTF
TGTGCCAGCAGGGCTGGAGGCGGAAGTTATGGCTACACCTTC
>TRBD1|-|TRBJ1-6|TRBV5-4
CASSNGRGWGSPLHF
TGTGCCAGCAGCAACGGCAGGGGGTGGGGTTCACCCCTCCACTTT
>-|-|TRBJ1-6|TRBV18
CASSLEPGEYNSPLHF
TGTGCCAGCTCACTCGAGCCAGGGGAGTATAATTCACCCCTCCACTTT
>-|many|TRBJ2-7|TRBV4-2
CASSQDRTTAYEQYF
TGTGCCAGCAGCCAAGATCGGACTACGGCCTACGAGCAGTACTTC
>-|-|TRBJ2-1|TRBV3-1/TRBV3-2
CASSRAPLNNEQFF
TGTGCCAGCAGCCGAGCGCCTTTGAACAATGAGCAGTTCTTC
>-|-|TRBJ2-1|TRBV5-6
CASSLAMGSSYNEQFF
TGTGCCAGCAGCTTGGCAATGGGGAGCTCCTACAATGAGCAGTTCTTC
>TRBD1|once|TRBJ2-7|TRBV7-8
CASSSGQVAYEQYF
TGTGCCAGCAGCTCTGGACAGGTCGCCTACGAGCAGTACTTC
>-|few|TRBJ1-1|TRBV9
CASSFSPSGETEAFF
TGTGCCAGCAGCTTTTCCCCGTCAGGGGAAACTGAAGCTTTCTTT
>-|-|TRBJ1-2|TRBV18
CASSRNPTATYGYTF
TGTGCCAGCTCTCGAAACCCGACAGCCACCTATGGCTACACCTTC
>-|-|TRBJ1-4|TRBV28
CASSASGRDEKLFF
TGTGCCAGCAGTGCTTCCGGGAGGGATGAAAAACTGTTTTTT
>TRBD2|-|TRBJ2-4|TRBV6-6
CASSKTGGNIQYF
TGTGCCAGCAGCAAGACGGGGGGAAACATTCAGTACTTC
>-|few|TRBJ1-3|TRBV7-9
CASTPVGNTIYF
TGTGCCAGCACCCCAGTTGGAAACACCATATATTTT
>-|-|TRBJ2-3|TRBV28
CASWGQPSLPTDTQYF
TGTGCCAGTTGGGGGCAGCCATCACTCCCCACAGATACGCAGTATTTT
>-|-|TRBJ1-2|TRBV30
CAWSLGGGSNYGYTF
TGTGCCTGGAGCCTGGGGGGGGGCTCAAACTATGGCTACACCTTC
>TRBD2|-|TRBJ2-1|TRBV12-5
CASGLVHYLSSGLTYNEQFF
TGTGCTAGTGGTTTGGTACATTATTTGTCTAGCGGTTTGACCTACAATGAGCAGTTCTTC
>TRBD2|-|TRBJ2-7|TRBV6-5
CASSSGRATYEQYF
TGTGCCAGCAGTAGCGGGAGGGCAACCTACGAGCAGTACTTC
>-|-|TRBJ2-7|TRBV28
CASSYDTLEEQYF
TGTGCCAGCAGTTATGACACACTCGAGGAGCAGTACTTC
>TRBD1|-|TRBJ1-4|TRBV11-3
CASSPRGATNEKLFF
TGTGCCAGCAGCCCCAGGGGGGCCACTAATGAAAAACTGTTTTTT
>-|-|TRBJ1-2|TRBV4-2
CASSQEIRGGGYTF
TGTGCCAGCAGCCAAGAGATCCGTGGAGGCGGCTACACCTTC
>-|-|TRBJ1-1|TRBV6-6
CASSFLSTEAFF
TGTGCCAGCAGCTTTTTGAGTACTGAAGCTTTCTTT
>-|-|TRBJ2-2|TRBV18
CASSPRQGNTGELFF
TGTGCCAGCTCACCACGCCAGGGGAACACCGGGGAGCTGTTTTTT
>TRBD1|-|TRBJ1-4|TRBV5-1
CASSPDRGKGEKLFF
TGCGCCAGCAGCCCCGACAGGGGAAAAGGAGAAAAACTGTTTTTT
>-|-|TRBJ1-5|TRBV5-1
CASSSKSNQPQHF
TGCGCCAGCAGCTCAAAAAGCAATCAGCCCCAGCATTTT
>-|-|TRBJ1-3|TRBV4-1
CASSQERTVSGNTIYF
TGCGCCAGCAGCCAAGAGAGGACAGTATCTGGAAACACCATATATTTT
>-|-|TRBJ1-3|TRBV7-9
CASSLDGNSGNTIYF
TGTGCCAGCAGCTTGGACGGGAACTCTGGAAACACCATATATTTT
>-|-|TRBJ2-1|TRBV11-3
CASSLRTAPRNEQFF
TGTGCCAGCAGCTTAAGGACTGCGCCAAGGAATGAGCAGTTCTTC
>-|-|TRBJ1-6|TRBV4-2
CASSENVNSPLHF
TGTGCCAGCAGCGAGAATGTGAATTCACCCCTCCACTTT
>-|-|TRBJ1-2|TRBV2
CASSVGGTNYGYTF
TGTGCCAGCAGTGTCGGGGGGACTAACTATGGCTACACCTTC
>-|-|TRBJ1-4|TRBV21-1
CASSITCNEKLFF
TGTGCCAGCAGCATCACATGTAATGAAAAACTGTTTTTT
>-|-|TRBJ2-3|TRBV7-9
CASSGYEGQYF
TGTGCCAGCAGCGGCTATGAGGGGCAGTATTTT
>TRBD1|-|TRBJ2-3|TRBV7-8
CASRSTGTHRDTQYF
TGTGCCAGCAGGTCGACAGGGACACATCGCGATACGCAGTATTTT
>-|-|TRBJ2-2|TRBV5-1
CASSLASVTNTGELFF
TGCGCCAGCAGCTTGGCCTCAGTGACGAACACCGGGGAGCTGTTTTTT
>TRBD2|-|TRBJ2-3|TRBV14
CASSQGVSGGFTDTQYF
TGTGCCAGCAGCCAAGGCGTTAGCGGGGGGTTCACAGATACGCAGTATTTT
>-|-|TRBJ1-2|TRBV15
CATSREQPTNYGYTF
TGTGCCACCAGCAGAGAACAGCCTACTAACTATGGCTACACCTTC
>-|-|TRBJ1-6|TRBV19
CASSINGGYSPLHF
TGTGCCAGTAGTATCAATGGGGGGTATTCACCCCTCCACTTT
>TRBD1|once|TRBJ2-7|TRBV30
CAWSLTGGNEQYF
TGTGCCTGGAGTTTAACAGGGGGGAACGAGCAGTACTTC
>TRBD1|-|TRBJ1-2|TRBV10-3
CAITQPGQGIYGYTF
TGTGCCATCACCCAGCCGGGACAGGGAATCTATGGCTACACCTTC
>TRBD1|-|TRBJ1-2|TRBV7-9
CASSLEGASYGYTF
TGTGCCAGCAGCTTAGAGGGGGCGAGCTATGGCTACACCTTC
>-|-|TRBJ1-2|TRBV5-6
CASMGRGPIGGYTF
TGTGCCAGCATGGGAAGGGGCCCAATAGGAGGCTACACCTTC
>-|-|TRBJ2-6|TRBV24-1
CATSDPGFSGANVLTF
TGTGCCACCAGTGATCCGGGGTTCTCTGGGGCCAACGTCCTGACTTTC
>TRBD2|-|TRBJ2-1|TRBV24-1
CATSSAGVDNEQFF
TGTGCCACCAGTTCAGCGGGAGTTGACAATGAGCAGTTCTTC
>-|-|TRBJ1-3|TRBV29-1
CSVAETLSGNTIYF
TGCAGCGTGGCTGAGACACTTTCTGGAAACACCATATATTTT
>-|once|TRBJ2-5|TRBV5-6
CASSFASQETQYF
TGTGCCAGCAGCTTTGCGAGCCAAGAGACCCAGTACTTC
>-|-|TRBJ1-2|TRBV4-1
CASSPGGRKNYGYTF
TGCGCCAGCAGCCCCGGAGGGCGGAAAAACTATGGCTACACCTTC
>-|-|TRBJ1-6|TRBV6-5
CASRGANRWNSPLHF
TGTGCCAGCCGGGGGGCGAACAGGTGGAATTCACCCCTCCACTTT